This paragraph reports one TCR beta chain. CDR1 LNHNV and CDR2 YYDKDF come from the germline V gene (reference sequence). This CDR3 contains 18 residues. V was clipped by 0 bases and J by 5 bases; unmatched bases: 10. The data were obtained in a study of Graves' ophthalmopathy and Graves' hyperthyroidism. People with hyperthyroidism were aged 18 to 65 and newly diagnosed, under 2 months' duration. Beta-chain TCR CDR3 regions were amplified from RNA transcripts. Second-round multiplex PCR followed a first-round RT-PCR using HTBI primers. TCRdb processed the multiplex PCR reads anew with MiXCR; each CDR3 protein has one entry. Here the sample spans about 370,000 distinct CDR3 sequences, about 18% being singletons.

The gene calls are TRBV15 and TRBJ2-5; 12 nucleotides align to TRBD1. This sequence originates from an adult woman with stable Graves' hyperthyroidism. Sequenced input: peripheral blood. CDR3 nucleotides: TGTGCCACCAGCAGAGATCAGATGGGGACAGGGGGCCACGAGACCCAGTACTTC. Amino acid sequence: CATSRDQMGTGGHETQYF.